This TCR beta chain was identified in a study of cytomegalovirus exposure and HLA in healthy donors. The study, taken as a whole, reports: Reportedly, a later analysis found an Asian-associated ancestry cluster had fewer N-insertions than the roughly 630-donor mean. In a later analysis, the majority of CMV-associated beta chains seemingly showed HLA restriction. Prior analysis indicated that the majority of TCR beta V segments exhibited productivity approximately 87% or approximately 30% of the time.

The primer mix had 60 Vbeta and 13 Jbeta primers. Libraries were prepared by immunoSEQ multiplex PCR; TCRdb keeps only in-frame clonotypes and omits some of them. The table has around 150,000 clones, 77% seen once. Regarding this clone: Its antigen is currently unknown.

Specimen: PBMCs. This TCR derives from a woman between 40 and 55 years old in good health and CMV-seropositive.

The CDR3 loop reads CASSVGLVPDTQYF. The CDR3, as DNA: TGTGCCAGCAGCGTGGGGCTAGTCCCAGATACGCAGTATTTT. This chain connects TRBV9 to TRBJ2-3, with TRBD1 as a possible D gene (5 bases). The germline CDR1 and CDR2 sequences are SGDLS and YYNGEE. This CDR3 contains 14 residues. The ends were cut back, 2 bases at V and 4 bases at J, with 11 bases in the middle.